The 32 T cell receptor beta chains below all came from one sample that was sequenced in a study of blood T cell repertoires in COVID-19. Libraries were prepared by immunoSEQ multiplex PCR; TCRdb keeps only in-frame clonotypes and omits some of them. Among approximately 360,000 clones listed, roughly 88% were seen once. Sequencing was performed on PBMCs or T cells enriched from blood (not recorded which). The receptors stem from a woman in her twenties or thirties with acute COVID-19.

The chain uses TRBV5-8 and TRBJ1-5; D unclear. The CDR3 is made up of 18 amino acids. Germline V CDR1 and CDR2: SGHTS, YDEGEE. V was cut by 2 bases and J by 0 bases, with 18 bases left in between. Here the CDR3 DNA reads TGTGCCAGCAGCTTTACCAGCAGGACTTCTTATAGCAATCAGCCCCAGCATTTT. Protein sequence: CASSFTSRTSYSNQPQHF. The whole variable domain, filled in from reference TRBV5-8 and TRBJ1-5, reads EAGVTQSPTHLIKTRGQQATLRCSPISGHTSVYWYQQALGLGLQFLLWYDEGEERNRGNFPPRFSGRQFPNYSSELNVNALELEDSALYLCASSFTSRTSYSNQPQHFGDGTRLSIL.

The chain combines TRBV4-1 with TRBJ2-7, with D perhaps matching TRBD1 (5 bases). Germline V gene lookup returns CDR1 MGHRA and CDR2 YSYEKL. CDR3 length: 15 residues. Deletions cut 1 base from V and 0 bases from J, with 10 bases between. CDR3 sequence: CASSQGPGFSYEQYF. As DNA, the CDR3 is TGCGCCAGCAGCCAAGGGCCAGGGTTCTCCTACGAGCAGTACTTC.

Here the CDR3 reads CASSLSGSRNTEAFF. The CDR3 DNA reads TGTGCCAGCAGCTTATCTGGGAGTAGGAACACTGAAGCTTTCTTT. The rearrangement links TRBV11-2 to TRBJ1-1; no reliable D call. Deletions cut 2 bases from V and 1 base from J, with 11 bases between. The CDR3 consists of 15 residues. Germline-derived CDR1 and CDR2 are SGHAT and FQNNGV.

This sequence joins TRBV10-1 and TRBJ1-4; no clear D. The ends were cut back, 3 bases at V and 8 bases at J, with 10 bases in the middle. CDR3 size: 13 residues. Germline values: CDR1 WNHNN, CDR2 SYGVQD (reference sequence). CDR3 DNA sequence: TGCGCCAGCAGTGAAGGATTAGCGGAAAAACTGTTTTTT. Its translation is CASSEGLAEKLFF.

This sequence joins TRBV30 and TRBJ2-7; a weak D match, TRBD1 (5 bases). Trimming cost V 3 bases and J 2 bases, with 11 bases left between them. Germline CDR1 GTSNPN, CDR2 SVGIG (reference sequence). The CDR3 has 13 amino acids. The CDR3 reads CAWSREVAYEQYF. The DNA for the CDR3 is TGTGCCTGGAGCAGGGAAGTGGCCTACGAGCAGTACTTC.

The chain couples TRBV5-1 to TRBJ2-1, with 11 bases identical to TRBD2. Germline V gives CDR1 SGHRS, CDR2 YFSETQ. V trimming: 4 bases; J trimming: 4 bases; junction bases outside the gene matches: 10. This CDR3 spans 17 amino acids. The CDR3 DNA reads TGCGCCAGCAGCCCACTAGCGGGGGATGGGGGGTACAATGAGCAGTTCTTC. It specifies CASSPLAGDGGYNEQFF.

The chain uses TRBV12-5 and TRBJ1-5; possible D gene TRBD1, 5 bases. Looked up from germline, CDR1 is LGHNT and CDR2 is FRNRAP. The CDR3 covers 14 residues. The ends were cut back, 5 bases at V and 1 base at J, with 9 bases in the middle. The DNA for the CDR3 is TGTGCTAGTGGTATACAGGTGAGCAATCAGCCCCAGCATTTT. It is translated as CASGIQVSNQPQHF.

J is TRBJ2-5 and V is TRBV7-9; D perhaps matches TRBD2 (5 bases). V was clipped by 3 bases and J by 4 bases, with 15 bases between them. The CDR3 has 15 amino acids. Germline-derived CDR1 and CDR2 are SEHNR and FQNEAQ (reference sequence). This chain's CDR3 is CASSFPGFEGETQYF. The CDR3 DNA reads TGTGCCAGCAGCTTCCCCGGATTCGAGGGAGAGACCCAGTACTTC.

The J gene is TRBJ1-3, the V gene TRBV18; 12 bases are a match to TRBD1. The CDR3 has 15 residues. Germline assignment: CDR1 KGHSH and CDR2 LQKENI. Trimming cost V 3 bases and J 9 bases; bases outside gene matches: 6. CDR3 nucleotides: TGTGCCAGCTCACCGGGACAGGGGGCGACGGCCACCATATATTTT. Protein sequence: CASSPGQGATATIYF. The complete variable domain, with remaining parts taken from reference TRBV18 and TRBJ1-3, reads NAGVMQNPRHLVRRRGQEARLRCSPMKGHSHVYWYRQLPEEGLKFMVYLQKENIIDESGMPKERFSAEFPKEGPSILRIQQVVRGDSAAYFCASSPGQGATATIYFGEGSWLTVV.

The chain links TRBV10-1 to TRBJ2-2; a weak D match, TRBD1 (7 bases). V was clipped by 3 bases and J by 0 bases, with 14 bases between them. Germline V gene lookup returns CDR1 WNHNN and CDR2 SYGVQD (reference sequence). This CDR3 has 17 residues. CDR3 DNA sequence: TGCGCCAGCAGTGACGGAGGGGGCGCGGCGAACACCGGGGAGCTGTTTTTT. Amino acid sequence: CASSDGGGAANTGELFF.

This chain links TRBV5-4 with TRBJ2-3, with 8 positions matching TRBD1. Trimming took 7 bases from V and 2 from J; bases not matched to a gene: 6. The germline V gene encodes CDR1 SGHNT and CDR2 YYREEE (reference sequence). The CDR3 contains 14 residues. The CDR3, as DNA: TGTGCCAGCGGCCGGGACAGGAACACAGATACGCAGTATTTT. Translating it yields CASGRDRNTDTQYF.

V and J are TRBV4-2 and TRBJ1-3, with unresolved D. The germline V and J ends were trimmed by 0 bases and 4 bases, with 7 bases remaining between them. This CDR3 contains 14 residues. Germline V CDR1 and CDR2: LGHNA, YNFKEQ. CDR3 region: CASSQEKPGNTIYF. CDR3 bases: TGTGCCAGCAGCCAAGAAAAGCCCGGAAACACCATATATTTT.

J is TRBJ1-5 and V is TRBV4-1; TRBD1 matches at 8 bases. CDR3 length: 15 amino acids. The V gene end was trimmed by 3 bases and the J gene end by 9 bases; junction bases not matched to a gene: 10. The germline V gene has CDR1 MGHRA and CDR2 YSYEKL. CDR3 DNA: TGCGCCAGCAGCCAGATCCCGGGACAGGAATGGCCCCAGCATTTT. It encodes CASSQIPGQEWPQHF.

The CDR3: CASSLVRGSSAEAFF. DNA of the CDR3: TGTGCCAGCAGCTTAGTAAGGGGATCGAGCGCTGAAGCTTTCTTT. V gene TRBV7-3 combines with J gene TRBJ1-1; the D gene is possibly TRBD1 (5 bases). Trimming stripped 2 bases from V and 6 bases from J, with 16 bases between. CDR1 and CDR2 (germline): SGHTA, FQGTGA. This CDR3 region has 15 residues. Drawing the rest from reference TRBV7-3 and TRBJ1-1, the complete variable domain is GAGVSQTPSNKVTEKGKYVELRCDPISGHTALYWYRQSLGQGPEFLIYFQGTGAADDSGLPNDRFFAVRPEGSVSTLKIQRTERGDSAVYLCASSLVRGSSAEAFFGQGTRLTVV.

The CDR3 region is CAISGGDYYGYTF. The DNA for the CDR3 is TGTGCCATCAGTGGGGGGGACTACTATGGCTACACCTTC. The chain joins TRBV10-3 to TRBJ1-2; perhaps TRBD1 as D (5 bases). The CDR3 runs 13 residues. The germline gives CDR1 ENHRY, CDR2 SYGVKD. V was clipped by 4 bases and J by 3 bases, with 9 bases between them.

The chain links TRBV25-1 to TRBJ1-1, with D tentatively TRBD1 (6 bases). Germline loops: CDR1 MGHDK, CDR2 SYGVNS. The CDR3 extends over 15 amino acids. V was trimmed by 1 base and J by 1 base, leaving 10 bases between them. The CDR3 reads CASSELDSQNTEAFF. The CDR3 region has the DNA TGTGCCAGCAGTGAATTGGACAGCCAGAACACTGAAGCTTTCTTT.

This sequence joins TRBV5-6 and TRBJ2-1; maybe TRBD2 (6 bases). The germline V gene has CDR1 SGHDT and CDR2 YYEEEE. Trimming cost V 4 bases and J 0 bases, with 17 bases left between them. This CDR3 contains 17 residues. CDR3 DNA: TGTGCCAGCAGCCTACACCGACGGGGGAGCTCCTACAATGAGCAGTTCTTC. As protein: CASSLHRRGSSYNEQFF.

As DNA, the CDR3 is TGTGCCAGTAGTATCGGGGGGGCTGATGAGCAGTACTTC. Protein: CASSIGGADEQYF. The chain joins TRBV19 to TRBJ2-7, with 8 bases lining up with TRBD2. Germline V gene sequence: CDR1 LNHDA, CDR2 SQIVND (reference sequence). The CDR3 spans 13 residues. Unmatched junction bases numbered 5, after V lost 3 bases and J lost 7 bases.

There are a few counts of this clone. The V call is TRBV5-1, the J call TRBJ2-2; 8 bases are shared with TRBD1. V gave up 3 bases and J gave up 7 bases; unmatched junction bases: 5. The V gene's germline CDR1 is SGHRS and CDR2 YFSETQ. The length of the CDR3 is 14 residues. CDR3 region: CASSSDRADGELFF. The DNA of the CDR3 is TGCGCCAGCAGCTCGGACAGGGCCGACGGGGAGCTGTTTTTT.

The chain employs TRBV29-1 and TRBJ1-5; TRBD1 matches 8 bases. Germline values: CDR1 SQVTM, CDR2 ANQGSEA. This CDR3 region has 13 residues. The ends lost 1 base at V and 5 bases at J; junction bases unmatched: 1. The CDR3 DNA is TGCAGCGTTGAAGCAGGGGGCGATCAGCCCCAGCATTTT. This encodes CSVEAGGDQPQHF.

V is TRBV19 and J is TRBJ2-1; 10 nucleotides match TRBD1. Germline V gives CDR1 LNHDA, CDR2 SQIVND (reference sequence). V was pared by 4 bases and J by 7 bases, with 13 bases of the junction left unmatched. This CDR3 comprises 17 residues. The CDR3 loop is CASSTFGTGALTNEQFF. DNA of the CDR3: TGTGCCAGTAGTACGTTCGGGACAGGGGCTTTGACGAATGAGCAGTTCTTC.

This rearrangement joins TRBV4-1 to TRBJ1-2; 9 bases fit TRBD1. Germline V gene sequence: CDR1 MGHRA, CDR2 YSYEKL. V gave up 0 bases and J gave up 8 bases; unmatched junction bases: 13. The CDR3 runs 17 residues. The CDR3 protein is CASSQEPGQGIFLGYTF. The CDR3 nucleotides are TGCGCCAGCAGCCAAGAACCCGGACAGGGGATTTTCTTGGGCTACACCTTC.

This chain connects TRBV24-1 to TRBJ2-1, with unresolved D. The CDR3 has 17 amino acids. Deletions cut 3 bases from V and 7 bases from J, with 21 bases between. Germline values: CDR1 KGHDR, CDR2 SFDVKD. The CDR3 loop reads CATSDPTSGTWRNEQFF. DNA for the CDR3: TGTGCCACCAGTGATCCGACCTCCGGCACCTGGCGGAATGAGCAGTTCTTC.

This chain connects TRBV5-8 to TRBJ1-1; possibly TRBD1 for D (6 bases). The CDR3 extends over 13 amino acids. From germline, CDR1 is SGHTS and CDR2 YDEGEE. The V gene lost 0 bases and the J gene lost 8 bases, with 11 bases spanning the gap. CDR3 protein: CASSLDPGAEAFF. The CDR3 coding sequence is TGTGCCAGCAGCTTGGATCCAGGGGCCGAAGCTTTCTTT.

This sequence joins TRBV6-1 and TRBJ1-5, with unresolved D. The ends were cut back, 2 bases at V and 0 bases at J, with 11 bases in the middle. This CDR3 is 16 amino acids long. Germline V CDR1 and CDR2: MNHNS, SASEGT. CDR3 nucleotides: TGTGCCAGCAGTGAACTCCACTATTATAGCAATCAGCCCCAGCATTTT. It specifies CASSELHYYSNQPQHF.

This clone has only one observation. This chain links TRBV11-3 with TRBJ2-2; tentative D call: TRBD2 (7 bases). Trimming left V 4 bases short and J 3 bases short, with 12 bases between. This CDR3 contains 15 residues. Germline values: CDR1 SGHNT, CDR2 YENEEA. CDR3 bases: TGTGCCAGCAGCTGGGGGGGCCTGGACACCGGGGAGCTGTTTTTT. It encodes CASSWGGLDTGELFF.

The chain joins TRBV12-3 or TRBV12-4 to TRBJ2-1, with a possible D match to TRBD1 (5 bases). The germline V and J ends were trimmed by 8 bases and 8 bases, with 10 bases remaining between them. This CDR3 has 11 residues. CDR3 bases: TGTGCCAGCGGCCCAGGGTATGAGCAGTTCTTC. It translates to CASGPGYEQFF.

The chain couples TRBV19 to TRBJ1-5; 8 nucleotides match TRBD1. CDR1 is LNHDA, CDR2 SQIVND, per germline (reference sequence). The trim removed 3 bases at V and 0 bases at J, leaving 7 bases unmatched. The CDR3 is 17 residues long. CDR3 residues: CASSMGDRLYSNQPQHF. CDR3 coding DNA: TGTGCCAGTAGTATGGGGGACAGGCTGTATAGCAATCAGCCCCAGCATTTT.

The chain is built from TRBV9 and TRBJ1-2, with TRBD1 matching 9 bases. Germline V gives CDR1 SGDLS, CDR2 YYNGEE. The trim removed 0 bases at V and 2 bases at J, leaving 2 bases unmatched. The CDR3 has 15 amino acids. CDR3 coding DNA: TGTGCCAGCAGCGTAGCGGACAGGGGAAACTATGGCTACACCTTC. Translated: CASSVADRGNYGYTF.

The CDR3 sequence: CASSLAVGRSNSPLHF. CDR3 nucleotide sequence: TGTGCCAGCAGCTTGGCGGTAGGGAGGTCTAATTCACCCCTCCACTTT. This chain connects TRBV5-4 to TRBJ1-6, with D unresolved. The germline gives CDR1 SGHNT, CDR2 YYREEE (reference sequence). V shed 0 bases and J shed 6 bases, with 13 bases lying between them. The CDR3 covers 16 residues.

The J gene is TRBJ2-7, the V gene TRBV2, with TRBD1 matching 8 bases. This CDR3 has 16 amino acids. After removal of 4 bases from V and 0 bases from J, the junction contained 8 bases not matched to a gene. Germline V gene sequence: CDR1 SNHLY, CDR2 FYNNEI. In DNA form, the CDR3 reads TGTGCCAGCAGTGCCAGGGGGCCCATGTACTCCTACGAGCAGTACTTC. Translated, it gives CASSARGPMYSYEQYF. The full variable domain, completed using reference TRBV2 and TRBJ2-7, is EPEVTQTPSHQVTQMGQEVILRCVPISNHLYFYWYRQILGQKVEFLVSFYNNEISEKSEIFDDQFSVERPDGSNFTLKIRSTKLEDSAMYFCASSARGPMYSYEQYFGPGTRLTVT.

V gene TRBV30 combines with J gene TRBJ2-1; D may be TRBD2 (6 bases). Germline V gene data show CDR1 as GTSNPN and CDR2 as SVGIG (reference sequence). The CDR3 is made up of 15 amino acids. Trimming left V 0 bases short and J 4 bases short, with 13 bases between. As DNA, the CDR3 is TGTGCCTGGAGTGTTATCGGGGGTCCTTACAATGAGCAGTTCTTC. This sequence encodes CAWSVIGGPYNEQFF.